The rows below give T cell receptor beta chains drawn from one sample of a study of a mutant IDH1 vaccine in newly diagnosed glioma. Antigens of these TCRs are unknown. Sequenced by immunoSEQ multiplex PCR; TCRdb stores in-frame clones only, minus some. Of roughly 43,000 clones in the sample, approximately 76% are singletons; the top ten hold approximately 5.3%. The sample consisted of PBMCs, taken from a glioma patient whose treatment included an IDH1 peptide vaccine. The receptors derive from a man aged 50 or older with glioma. CDR3s include the opening cysteine and the closing phenylalanine or tryptophan. Fields, in order: clone size, J gene, D gene, V gene, CDR3 protein, CDR3 DNA. A D gene is named only where the DNA matches it firmly. Clone size is not always given. Where it is, it says once, few, many or a class for expanded clones.

clone_size: once
j_call: TRBJ2-7
d_call: -
v_call: TRBV4-2
cdr3_aa: CASSQGSYEQYF
cdr3_nt: TGTGCCAGCAGCCAAGGGTCCTACGAGCAGTACTTC

clone_size: -
j_call: TRBJ1-2
d_call: -
v_call: TRBV10-3
cdr3_aa: CAISEDRNYGYTF
cdr3_nt: TGTGCCATCAGTGAGGACAGGAACTATGGCTACACCTTC

clone_size: -
j_call: TRBJ2-1
d_call: TRBD2
v_call: TRBV5-1
cdr3_aa: CASSLGPSGDNEQFF
cdr3_nt: TGCGCCAGCAGCTTGGGCCCTAGCGGGGACAATGAGCAGTTCTTC

clone_size: -
j_call: TRBJ1-1
d_call: TRBD1
v_call: TRBV9
cdr3_aa: CASSGRQGSSAFF
cdr3_nt: TGTGCCAGCAGTGGGAGACAGGGTTCCTCAGCTTTCTTT

clone_size: -
j_call: TRBJ2-1
d_call: TRBD1
v_call: TRBV27
cdr3_aa: CATAGGRPHNEQFF
cdr3_nt: TGTGCCACCGCAGGGGGCCGACCCCACAATGAGCAGTTCTTC

clone_size: -
j_call: TRBJ2-5
d_call: TRBD1
v_call: TRBV10-3
cdr3_aa: CAISEGGQGETQYF
cdr3_nt: TGTGCCATCAGTGAGGGGGGACAGGGAGAGACCCAGTACTTC

clone_size: -
j_call: TRBJ2-7
d_call: TRBD1
v_call: TRBV6-1
cdr3_aa: CASNPNRDRWGEQYF
cdr3_nt: TGTGCCAGCAATCCCAACCGGGACAGGTGGGGAGAACAGTACTTC

clone_size: few
j_call: TRBJ2-5
d_call: TRBD2
v_call: TRBV27
cdr3_aa: CASSLLLAGGQETQYF
cdr3_nt: TGTGCCAGCAGTTTACTGCTAGCGGGGGGGCAAGAGACCCAGTACTTC

clone_size: -
j_call: TRBJ2-5
d_call: TRBD2
v_call: TRBV4-2
cdr3_aa: CASSQDATSGGVKETQYF
cdr3_nt: TGTGCCAGCAGCCAAGATGCGACTAGCGGGGGGGTTAAAGAGACCCAGTACTTC

clone_size: -
j_call: TRBJ1-5
d_call: -
v_call: TRBV19
cdr3_aa: CASSEGNHNQPQHF
cdr3_nt: TGTGCCAGTAGTGAGGGTAACCACAATCAGCCCCAGCATTTT

clone_size: -
j_call: TRBJ2-3
d_call: -
v_call: TRBV27
cdr3_aa: CASALKRQSDTQYF
cdr3_nt: TGTGCCAGCGCACTGAAGCGGCAGTCAGATACGCAGTATTTT

clone_size: -
j_call: TRBJ2-7
d_call: TRBD1
v_call: TRBV14
cdr3_aa: CASSQLGQGHYEQYF
cdr3_nt: TGTGCCAGCAGCCAGCTAGGACAGGGCCACTACGAGCAGTACTTC

clone_size: -
j_call: TRBJ1-5
d_call: -
v_call: TRBV5-1
cdr3_aa: CASSLRGAKEEPQHF
cdr3_nt: TGCGCCAGCAGCCTCCGGGGGGCTAAGGAAGAGCCCCAGCATTTT

clone_size: -
j_call: TRBJ1-2
d_call: TRBD1
v_call: TRBV18
cdr3_aa: CASSPTSGQGKQSGYTF
cdr3_nt: TGTGCCAGCTCACCGACTTCAGGACAGGGAAAACAGAGTGGCTACACCTTC